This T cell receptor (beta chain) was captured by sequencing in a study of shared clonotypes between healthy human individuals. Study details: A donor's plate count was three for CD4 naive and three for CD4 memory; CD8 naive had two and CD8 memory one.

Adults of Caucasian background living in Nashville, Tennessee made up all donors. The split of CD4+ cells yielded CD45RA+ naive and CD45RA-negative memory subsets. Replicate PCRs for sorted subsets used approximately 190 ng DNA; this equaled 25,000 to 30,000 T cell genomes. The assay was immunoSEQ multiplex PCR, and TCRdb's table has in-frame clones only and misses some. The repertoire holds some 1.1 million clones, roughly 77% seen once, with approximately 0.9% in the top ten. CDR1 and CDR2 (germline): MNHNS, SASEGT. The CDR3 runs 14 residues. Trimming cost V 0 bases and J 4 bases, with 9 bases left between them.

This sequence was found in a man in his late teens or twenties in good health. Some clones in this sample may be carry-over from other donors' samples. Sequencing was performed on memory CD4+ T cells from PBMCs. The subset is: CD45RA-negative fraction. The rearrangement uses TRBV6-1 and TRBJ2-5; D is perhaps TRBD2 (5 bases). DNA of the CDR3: TGTGCCAGCAGTGAAGCCCCAAGCGGAGAGACCCAGTACTTC. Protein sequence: CASSEAPSGETQYF.